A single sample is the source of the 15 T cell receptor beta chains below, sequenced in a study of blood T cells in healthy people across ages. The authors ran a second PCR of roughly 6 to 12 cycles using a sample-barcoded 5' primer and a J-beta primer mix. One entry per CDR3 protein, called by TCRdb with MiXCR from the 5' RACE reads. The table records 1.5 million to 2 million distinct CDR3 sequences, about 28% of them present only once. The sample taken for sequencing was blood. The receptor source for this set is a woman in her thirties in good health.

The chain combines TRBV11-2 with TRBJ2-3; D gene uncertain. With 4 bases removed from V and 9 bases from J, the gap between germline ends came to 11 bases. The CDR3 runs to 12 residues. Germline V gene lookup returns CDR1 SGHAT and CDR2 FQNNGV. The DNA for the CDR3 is TGTGCCAGCAGCTCCGCGACTCAAACGCAGTATTTT. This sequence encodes CASSSATQTQYF.

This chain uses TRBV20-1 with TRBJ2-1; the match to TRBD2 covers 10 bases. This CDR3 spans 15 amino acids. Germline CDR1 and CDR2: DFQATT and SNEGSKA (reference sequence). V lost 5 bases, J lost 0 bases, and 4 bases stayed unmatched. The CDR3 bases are TGCAGTGCTGCTACTAGCGGGACCTCCTACAATGAGCAGTTCTTC. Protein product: CSAATSGTSYNEQFF.

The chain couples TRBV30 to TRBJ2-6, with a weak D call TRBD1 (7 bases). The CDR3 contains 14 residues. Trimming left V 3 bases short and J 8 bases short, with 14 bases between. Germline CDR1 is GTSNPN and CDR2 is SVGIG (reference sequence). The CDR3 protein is CAWRLQGGPNVLTF. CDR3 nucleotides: TGTGCCTGGAGACTCCAGGGGGGCCCCAACGTCCTGACTTTC.

CDR3 sequence reads: CASSPQKGGGYSKQYF. CDR3 coding DNA: TGTGCCAGCTCACCACAGAAAGGGGGGGGGTACTCCAAGCAGTACTTC. V gene TRBV18 combines with J gene TRBJ2-5; tentatively, D is TRBD2 (7 bases). The CDR3 sequence is 16 residues long. V shed 1 base and J shed 11 bases, with 23 bases lying between them. Per the germline V gene, CDR1 is KGHSH and CDR2 is LQKENI.

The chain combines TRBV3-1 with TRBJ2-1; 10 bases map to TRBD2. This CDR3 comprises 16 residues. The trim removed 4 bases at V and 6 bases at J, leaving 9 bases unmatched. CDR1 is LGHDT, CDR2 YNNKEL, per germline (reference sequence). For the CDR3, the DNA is TGTGCCAGCAGCCTTGGAGCGGGGGGGCTTGGCAATGAGCAGTTCTTC. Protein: CASSLGAGGLGNEQFF.

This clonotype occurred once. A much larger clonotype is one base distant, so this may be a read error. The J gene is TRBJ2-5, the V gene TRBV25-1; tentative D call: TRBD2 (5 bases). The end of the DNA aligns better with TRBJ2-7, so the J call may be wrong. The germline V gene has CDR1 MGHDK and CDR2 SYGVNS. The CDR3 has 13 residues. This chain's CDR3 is CASREPGMDEQYF. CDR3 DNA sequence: TGTGCCAGCCGTGAACCGGGAATGGACGAGCAGTACTTC.

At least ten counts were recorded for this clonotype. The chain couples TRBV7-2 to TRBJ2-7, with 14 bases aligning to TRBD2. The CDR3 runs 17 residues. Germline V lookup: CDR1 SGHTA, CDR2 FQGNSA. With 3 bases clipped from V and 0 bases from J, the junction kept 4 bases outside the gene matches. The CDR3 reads CASSFGLAGGFSYEQYF. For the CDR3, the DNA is TGTGCCAGCAGCTTCGGACTAGCGGGAGGTTTCTCCTACGAGCAGTACTTC.

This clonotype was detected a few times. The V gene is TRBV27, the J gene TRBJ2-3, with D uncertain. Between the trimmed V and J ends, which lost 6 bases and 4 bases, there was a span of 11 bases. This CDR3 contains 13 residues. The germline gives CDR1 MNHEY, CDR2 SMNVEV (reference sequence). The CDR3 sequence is CASSLSYSDTQYF. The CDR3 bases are TGTGCCAGCAGCTTGTCGTACTCAGATACGCAGTATTTT.

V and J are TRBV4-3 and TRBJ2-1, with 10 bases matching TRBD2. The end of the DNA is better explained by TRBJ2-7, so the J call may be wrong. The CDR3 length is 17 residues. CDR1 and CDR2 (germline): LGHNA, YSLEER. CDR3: CASSPQAGGSSYNEQYF. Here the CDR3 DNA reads TGCGCCAGCAGCCCTCAAGCGGGAGGGAGCTCCTACAATGAGCAGTACTTC.

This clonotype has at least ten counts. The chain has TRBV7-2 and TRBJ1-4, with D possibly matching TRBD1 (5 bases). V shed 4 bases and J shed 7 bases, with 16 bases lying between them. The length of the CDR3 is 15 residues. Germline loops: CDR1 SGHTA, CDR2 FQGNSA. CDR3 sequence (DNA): TGTGCCAGCAGCTCCGGCGGGGCAGCTGGTGAAAAACTGTTTTTT. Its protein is CASSSGGAAGEKLFF.

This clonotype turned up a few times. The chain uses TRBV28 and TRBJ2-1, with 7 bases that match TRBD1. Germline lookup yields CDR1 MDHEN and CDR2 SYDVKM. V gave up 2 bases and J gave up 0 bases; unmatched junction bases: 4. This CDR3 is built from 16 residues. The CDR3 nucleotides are TGTGCCAGCAGTTTAGGTCCAGGGGGCTCCTACAATGAGCAGTTCTTC. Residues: CASSLGPGGSYNEQFF.

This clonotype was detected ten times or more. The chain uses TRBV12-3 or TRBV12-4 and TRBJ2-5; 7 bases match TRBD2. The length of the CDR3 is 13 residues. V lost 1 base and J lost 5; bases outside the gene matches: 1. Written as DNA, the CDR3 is TGTGCCAGCAGTTTAGGAGCGGGGGAGACCCAGTACTTC. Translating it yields CASSLGAGETQYF.

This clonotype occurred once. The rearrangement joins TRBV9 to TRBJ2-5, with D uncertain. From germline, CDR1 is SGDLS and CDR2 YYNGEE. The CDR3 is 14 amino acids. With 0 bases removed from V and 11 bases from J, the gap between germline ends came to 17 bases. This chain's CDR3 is CASSVATVGDEQYF. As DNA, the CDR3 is TGTGCCAGCAGCGTAGCTACGGTAGGCGATGAGCAGTACTTC.

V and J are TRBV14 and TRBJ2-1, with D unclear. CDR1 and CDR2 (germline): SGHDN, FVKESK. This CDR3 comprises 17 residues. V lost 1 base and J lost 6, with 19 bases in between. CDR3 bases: TGTGCCAGCAGCCAAGTTCGTCGGACCCTCAACCGCAATGAGCAGTTCTTC. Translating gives CASSQVRRTLNRNEQFF. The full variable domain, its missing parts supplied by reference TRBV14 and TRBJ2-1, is EAGVTQFPSHSVIEKGQTVTLRCDPISGHDNLYWYRRVMGKEIKFLLHFVKESKQDESGMPNNRFLAERTGGTYSTLKVQPAELEDSGVYFCASSQVRRTLNRNEQFFGPGTRLTVL.

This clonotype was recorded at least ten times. The CDR3 coding sequence is TGTGCCAGCAGTCCTTATAGGGGGAGTGGGGCCAACGTCCTGACTTTC. Encoded protein: CASSPYRGSGANVLTF. The chain has TRBV28 and TRBJ2-6, with D perhaps TRBD1 (6 bases). The CDR3 is 16 amino acids. Per the germline V gene, CDR1 is MDHEN and CDR2 is SYDVKM. V gave up 5 bases and J gave up 3 bases, with 14 bases separating them.